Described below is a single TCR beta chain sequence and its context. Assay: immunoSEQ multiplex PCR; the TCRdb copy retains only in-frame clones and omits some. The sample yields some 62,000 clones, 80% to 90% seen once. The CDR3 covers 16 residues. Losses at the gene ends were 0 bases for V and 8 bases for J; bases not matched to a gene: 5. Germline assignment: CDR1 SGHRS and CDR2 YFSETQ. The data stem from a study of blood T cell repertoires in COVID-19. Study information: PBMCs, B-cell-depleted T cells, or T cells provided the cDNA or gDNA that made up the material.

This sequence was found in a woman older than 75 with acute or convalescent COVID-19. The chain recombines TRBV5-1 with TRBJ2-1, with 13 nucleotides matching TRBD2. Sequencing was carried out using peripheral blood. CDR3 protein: CASSLGGLAGVYEQFF. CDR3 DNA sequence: TGCGCCAGCAGCTTGGGAGGACTAGCGGGAGTGTATGAGCAGTTCTTC.